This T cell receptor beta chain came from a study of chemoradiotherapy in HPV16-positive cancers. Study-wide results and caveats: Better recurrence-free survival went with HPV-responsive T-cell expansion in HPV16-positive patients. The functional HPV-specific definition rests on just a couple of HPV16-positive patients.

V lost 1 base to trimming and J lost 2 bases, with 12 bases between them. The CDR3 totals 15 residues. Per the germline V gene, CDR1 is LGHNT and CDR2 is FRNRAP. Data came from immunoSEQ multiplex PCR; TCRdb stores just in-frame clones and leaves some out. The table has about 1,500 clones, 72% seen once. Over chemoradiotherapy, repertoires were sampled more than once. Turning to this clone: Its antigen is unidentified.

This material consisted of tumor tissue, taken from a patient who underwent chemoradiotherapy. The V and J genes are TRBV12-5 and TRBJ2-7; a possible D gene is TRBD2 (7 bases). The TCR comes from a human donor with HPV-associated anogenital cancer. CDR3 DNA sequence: TGTGCTAGTGGTTTGGAAGGGGGGGGGACCTACGAGCAGTACTTC. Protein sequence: CASGLEGGGTYEQYF. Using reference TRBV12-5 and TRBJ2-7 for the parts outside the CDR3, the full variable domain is DARVTQTPRHKVTEMGQEVTMRCQPILGHNTVFWYRQTMMQGLELLAYFRNRAPLDDSGMPKDRFSAEMPDATLATLKIQPSEPRDSAVYFCASGLEGGGTYEQYFGPGTRLTVT.